This T cell receptor beta chain stems from a study of blood T cell repertoires in COVID-19. Study-level background: In each case, the material was cDNA or gDNA derived from T cells, B-cell-depleted T cells, or PBMCs.

Original methodology: From reference gene primer amplification, estimates of nucleated cell counts were derived. Produced via immunoSEQ multiplex PCR; TCRdb's table is partial and in-frame only. Clonal size and the V and J genes are those of that table, whereas D and trimming came from the DNA. Of some 250,000 clones in the sample, roughly 90% were seen once. This clone was observed a single time. Looked up from germline, CDR1 is SGHTA and CDR2 is FQGTGA. The CDR3 consists of 15 residues. Trimming removed 2 bases at V and 4 bases at J, with 12 bases between. The clonotype originates from a man in his forties who had recovered from COVID-19. Sequenced input: PBMCs or T cells enriched from blood (not recorded which). The rearrangement uses TRBV7-3 and TRBJ2-1, with D tentatively TRBD1 (6 bases). DNA of the CDR3: TGTGCCAGCAGCTTATCGTCAGGGGCTTACAATGAGCAGTTCTTC. Translating it yields CASSLSSGAYNEQFF.